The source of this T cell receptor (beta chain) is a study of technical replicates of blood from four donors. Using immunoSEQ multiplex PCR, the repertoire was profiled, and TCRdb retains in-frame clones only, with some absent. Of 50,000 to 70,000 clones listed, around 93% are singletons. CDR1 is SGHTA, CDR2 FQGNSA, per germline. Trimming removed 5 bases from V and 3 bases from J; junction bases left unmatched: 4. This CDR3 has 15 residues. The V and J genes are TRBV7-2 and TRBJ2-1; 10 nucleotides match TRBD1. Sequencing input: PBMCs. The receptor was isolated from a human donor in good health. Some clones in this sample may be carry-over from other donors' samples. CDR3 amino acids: CASSGDRGRYNEQFF. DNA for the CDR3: TGTGCCAGCAGCGGGGACAGGGGACGCTACAATGAGCAGTTCTTC. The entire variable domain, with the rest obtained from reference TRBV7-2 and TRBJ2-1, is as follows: GAGVSQSPSNKVTEKGKDVELRCDPISGHTALYWYRQSLGQGLEFLIYFQGNSAPDKSGLPSDRFSAERTGGSVSTLTIQRTQQEDSAVYLCASSGDRGRYNEQFFGPGTRLTVL.